The 4 T cell receptor beta chains in this list originate from one sample, sequenced in a study of cytomegalovirus exposure and HLA in healthy donors. PCR amplification relied on 60 Vbeta primers (plus 13 Jbeta primers). Assay used: immunoSEQ multiplex PCR; TCRdb lists only in-frame clones, some missing. The sample holds about 160,000 clones, approximately 77% seen once. Material for sequencing was PBMCs. These TCRs come from a man aged 50-59 years in good health and CMV-seropositive.

This chain connects TRBV4-3 to TRBJ2-5; no clear D. The CDR3 totals 13 residues. The V and J ends lost 0 bases and 2 bases respectively, with 4 bases between them. Germline V gene sequence: CDR1 LGHNA, CDR2 YSLEER. CDR3 residues: CASSQELQETQYF. For the CDR3, the DNA is TGCGCCAGCAGCCAAGAACTACAAGAGACCCAGTACTTC.

The V and J genes are TRBV19 and TRBJ1-3, with D maybe TRBD1 (5 bases). CDR3 size: 15 residues. Germline values: CDR1 LNHDA, CDR2 SQIVND (reference sequence). Trimming took off 7 bases at V and 2 bases at J, with 15 bases between the two ends. CDR3 bases: TGTGCCAGTACCGGACATCGGAATCCTGGAAACACCATATATTTT. This codes for CASTGHRNPGNTIYF. The full variable domain, in which reference TRBV19 and TRBJ1-3 provide the parts outside the CDR3, is DGGITQSPKYLFRKEGQNVTLSCEQNLNHDAMYWYRQDPGQGLRLIYYSQIVNDFQKGDIAEGYSVSREKKESFPLTVTSAQKNPTAFYLCASTGHRNPGNTIYFGEGSWLTVV.

The chain is built from TRBV27 and TRBJ1-5; a possible D gene is TRBD1 (5 bases). The CDR3 consists of 16 residues. V was pared by 8 bases and J by 3 bases, with 20 bases between. From germline, CDR1 is MNHEY and CDR2 SMNVEV (reference sequence). The CDR3 DNA is TGTGCCAGCCGCCGTGGGGGGTTTGGGCCCAATCAGCCCCAGCATTTT. This gives the protein CASRRGGFGPNQPQHF.

The chain uses TRBV5-1 and TRBJ2-7, with D possibly TRBD2 on 6 matching bases. The CDR3 has 12 amino acids. Trimming left V 6 bases short and J 0 bases short, with 7 bases between. CDR1 SGHRS and CDR2 YFSETQ come from the germline V gene. CDR3: CASIGSSYEQYF. The CDR3 DNA sequence: TGCGCCAGCATCGGGAGCTCCTACGAGCAGTACTTC.